Listed here are 3 T cell receptor delta chains from one sample, sequenced in a study of γδ T cells in repeated Plasmodium falciparum infection. Flow sorting of PBMC yielded separate Vgamma9/Vdelta2+ and Vdelta2-negative gammadelta T cell populations for bulk repertoire analysis. TCRdb redid clone calling on the multiplex PCR reads using CATT. Among roughly 93,000 delta-chain clones listed, 0.9% to 1% were seen once. Material for sequencing was gamma-delta T cells from blood. The receptors stem from a pool of human donors (malaria-infected and uninfected, not separated).

As for this clone: One base separates it from a far larger clone, so it is likely a read error. The same CDR3 arises from other DNA sequences in this sample as well. The chain uses TRDV1 and TRDJ1; the match to TRDD3 covers 11 bases. The V gene's germline CDR1 is TSWWSYY and CDR2 QGS. This CDR3 is 22 amino acids long. In DNA form, the CDR3 reads TGTGCACTTGGGGATTTATTTCCTACGGGGGGCAATGGGGGATACGGTACCGATAAACTCATCTTT. Protein: CALGDLFPTGGNGGYGTDKLIF.

A remark on this clone: Mismatch with germline at one junction end may stem from a read error. The genes are TRDV1 and TRDJ1, with TRDD3 matching over 9 bases. TCRdb gives no J gene; it was assigned here by matching the DNA to germline. Germline values: CDR1 TSWWSYY, CDR2 QGS. CDR3 length: 18 residues. CDR3 region: CSGEHDRYWGTYTDKLIF. Written as DNA, the CDR3 is TGCTCTGGGGAACATGACCGGTACTGGGGGACTTACACCGATAAACTCATCTTT.

To note about this clone: TCRdb lists the protein of a much larger clone for this DNA, which differs at residue 10, so this is likely a read error; the protein given here is translated from the DNA itself. The J gene is TRDJ3, the V gene TRDV1; 8 bases agree with TRDD3. As TCRdb names no J gene, one was assigned here on the basis of a DNA match to germline. The CDR3 extends over 22 amino acids. V trimming: 1 base; J trimming: 0 bases; junction bases outside the gene matches: 14. The germline V gene has CDR1 TSWWSYY and CDR2 QGS. CDR3 residues: CALGERLLGVLQGSWDTRQMFF. The CDR3 region has the DNA TGTGCTCTTGGGGAACGGCTACTGGGGGTCCTCCAGGGCTCCTGGGACACCCGACAGATGTTTTTC.